This TCR beta chain appears in the sequencing data of a study of molecular identifiers for immune sequencing clone quantification. Using its own MiXCR run on the PCR reads, TCRdb lists one record per CDR3 protein. Among just under 650,000 distinct CDR3 sequences listed, just under 20% were seen once. The study, taken as a whole, reports: In naive cells, clones above 20 RNA copies held under 1% of molecules, whereas in effector cells they held over 98%.

This clonotype was seen a handful of times. The target antigen is unknown. Germline is not matched at one junction end, which may reflect a read error. Source material for naive CD8 libraries was roughly 18,000 to 1,000,000 sorted cells, with 10%, 30% or 50% RNA. The sorting of naive CD8 T cells used the CD8+CD4-CCR7+CD45RA+ phenotype. In germline, CDR1 is LGHDT, CDR2 YNNKEL (reference sequence). The CDR3 length is 16 residues. Sequenced material: naive CD8+ T cells from blood, with Jurkat cell RNA spiked in. Subset in this sample: FACS-sorted CD8+CD4-CCR7+CD45RA+ naive T cells. The chain recombines TRBV3-1 with TRBJ2-7, with 8 bases that match TRBD1. The source of this sequence is a human donor in good health. Some libraries in this study had Jurkat cell RNA spiked in. The CDR3 is CASSHLGGRGLSGWHF. The CDR3 DNA reads TGTGCCAGCAGCCACCTAGGTGGCAGGGGGCTATCCGGGTGGCACTTC.